One and the same sample provided the 26 T cell receptor beta chains below, sequenced in a study of beta chain features in type 1 diabetes. Study-level findings and limits: Shorter TCRB CDR3s, moderately but significantly so, were found in Type 1 diabetes patients in all four CD4+ subsets.

The antigens for these receptors are not known. All of the isolated RNA was reverse transcribed, so expressed TCRB transcripts were sequenced. Some clones are missing from TCRdb's copy, which holds only in-frame ones; the method was immunoSEQ multiplex PCR. The table lists 250,000 to 300,000 clones, less than 30% of them singletons. The sample taken for sequencing was naive CD4+ T cells from blood. The source is a woman aged 30 to 39 with type 1 diabetes.

Only a few counts were recorded for this clone. The chain combines TRBV10-3 with TRBJ2-1; 7 nucleotides line up with TRBD2. J gave up 6 bases and V 5 bases, and 10 bases lay outside the gene matches. There are 15 residues in the CDR3. Germline CDR1 reads ENHRY; CDR2 reads SYGVKD. The CDR3 region is CAISPIAGLLNEQFF. The CDR3 DNA sequence: TGTGCCATCAGTCCTATAGCGGGCCTACTCAATGAGCAGTTCTTC.

The V call is TRBV29-1, the J call TRBJ2-1; 11 nucleotides line up with TRBD2. The CDR3 extends over 13 amino acids. V trimming: 6 bases; J trimming: 8 bases; junction bases outside the gene matches: 6. Germline-derived CDR1 and CDR2 are SQVTM and ANQGSEA. This CDR3 is CSVLSGRDDEQFF. CDR3 coding DNA: TGCAGCGTCCTTAGCGGGAGGGACGATGAGCAGTTCTTC.

The V gene is TRBV27, the J gene TRBJ1-1, with 7 bases fitting TRBD1. V lost 5 bases and J lost 5; bases outside the gene matches: 8. CDR3 size: 14 residues. Germline V gene lookup returns CDR1 MNHEY and CDR2 SMNVEV (reference sequence). The CDR3 nucleotides are TGTGCCAGCAGTGAGGACAGGTTAGGGACTGAAGCTTTCTTT. As protein: CASSEDRLGTEAFF.

This clone was counted between two and nine times. The chain recombines TRBV5-4 with TRBJ2-7; 7 positions agree with TRBD2. In germline, CDR1 is SGHNT, CDR2 YYREEE (reference sequence). The J segment lost 0 bases and the V segment lost 2 bases, leaving 5 bases of the junction unmatched. CDR3 length: 15 amino acids. The DNA for the CDR3 is TGTGCCAGCAGCTTACAAGCGGGGAGCTCCTACGAGCAGTACTTC. Translation: CASSLQAGSSYEQYF.

The chain couples TRBV5-1 to TRBJ2-5; maybe TRBD2 (5 bases). Trimming removed 2 bases at V and 5 bases at J, with 13 bases between. This CDR3 spans 14 amino acids. CDR1 and CDR2 from the germline V gene are SGHRS and YFSETQ. CDR3 bases: TGCGCCAGCAGCTTTTCTACCTCGGGGGAGACCCAGTACTTC. Residues: CASSFSTSGETQYF. The entire variable domain, with the rest obtained from reference TRBV5-1 and TRBJ2-5, is as follows: KAGVTQTPRYLIKTRGQQVTLSCSPISGHRSVSWYQQTPGQGLQFLFEYFSETQRNKGNFPGRFSGRQFSNSRSEMNVSTLELGDSALYLCASSFSTSGETQYFGPGTRLLVL.

The rearrangement joins TRBV7-3 to TRBJ2-1, with TRBD2 identical over 10 bases. The V gene's germline CDR1 is SGHTA and CDR2 FQGTGA. CDR3 length equals 14 residues. The trim removed 4 bases at V and 8 bases at J, leaving 5 bases unmatched. CDR3 in DNA: TGTGCCAGCAGCTATCTAGCGGGAGTGGATGAGCAGTTCTTC. Protein: CASSYLAGVDEQFF.

The V and J genes are TRBV29-1 and TRBJ1-5; a possible D gene is TRBD1 (5 bases). This CDR3 is built from 13 residues. Looked up from germline, CDR1 is SQVTM and CDR2 is ANQGSEA. The germline V and J ends were trimmed by 4 bases and 6 bases, with 13 bases remaining between them. In DNA, the CDR3 is TGCAGCGTTGCCCAGGGTGTGGGTCAGCCCCAGCATTTT. As protein: CSVAQGVGQPQHF.

This chain joins TRBV4-2 and TRBJ2-1, with 12 bases that match TRBD2. V gave up 5 bases and J gave up 6 bases; unmatched junction bases: 8. Germline V gives CDR1 LGHNA, CDR2 YNFKEQ. The CDR3 runs 16 residues. The CDR3 loop reads CASSSLAGGPPNEQFF. CDR3 nucleotide sequence: TGTGCCAGCAGCTCCCTAGCGGGAGGGCCCCCCAATGAGCAGTTCTTC.

This clone was counted a few times. The rearrangement joins TRBV7-9 to TRBJ1-5; no clear D. The CDR3 length is 13 residues. Germline CDR1 SEHNR, CDR2 FQNEAQ (reference sequence). Trimming took off 6 bases at V and 4 bases at J, with 10 bases between the two ends. CDR3 in amino acids: CASSTTNNQPQHF. CDR3 coding DNA: TGTGCCAGCAGTACCACAAATAATCAGCCCCAGCATTTT.

This clone was seen a few times. The V and J genes are TRBV4-1 and TRBJ1-1; TRBD1 agrees at 7 bases. V shed 1 base, J shed 6 bases, and the junction held 8 bases outside the gene matches. The CDR3 has 15 residues. Germline V lookup: CDR1 MGHRA, CDR2 YSYEKL. The CDR3 nucleotides are TGCGCCAGCAGCCAAGTCCTTTACAGGGGTCCTGAAGCTTTCTTT. The encoded protein is CASSQVLYRGPEAFF.

The J gene is TRBJ1-2, the V gene TRBV2, with a possible D match to TRBD1 (6 bases). Trimming took 3 bases from V and 1 from J, leaving 12 bases between them. The V gene's germline CDR1 is SNHLY and CDR2 FYNNEI. The CDR3 sequence is 15 residues long. The CDR3 DNA sequence: TGTGCCAGCAGTGACCCCGGACAGCTTAACTATGGCTACACCTTC. Translating it yields CASSDPGQLNYGYTF.

Only a few counts were recorded for this clone. The rearrangement links TRBV19 to TRBJ2-2; TRBD1 agrees at 7 bases. V dropped 5 bases and J dropped 2; count of bases not matched to a gene: 11. The CDR3 extends over 17 amino acids. CDR1 and CDR2 (germline): LNHDA, SQIVND (reference sequence). CDR3: CASSLLQGTLNTGELFF. The CDR3 DNA reads as TGTGCCAGTAGTCTTCTACAGGGGACCCTTAACACCGGGGAGCTGTTTTTT. The full variable domain, rest sourced from reference TRBV19 and TRBJ2-2, is DGGITQSPKYLFRKEGQNVTLSCEQNLNHDAMYWYRQDPGQGLRLIYYSQIVNDFQKGDIAEGYSVSREKKESFPLTVTSAQKNPTAFYLCASSLLQGTLNTGELFFGEGSRLTVL.

This clone showed up just a few times. CDR3 in amino acids: CASSLSLDIPNQPQHF. The CDR3 nucleotides are TGTGCCAGTAGTCTGAGCTTAGACATACCCAATCAGCCCCAGCATTTT. The chain joins TRBV19 to TRBJ1-5; D unclear. Trimming left V 5 bases short and J 3 bases short, with 17 bases between. The CDR3 runs 16 residues. CDR1 and CDR2 (germline): LNHDA, SQIVND (reference sequence).

The chain combines TRBV29-1 with TRBJ2-6, with 7 bases aligning to TRBD1. Trimming at V came to 5 bases and at J to 0 bases, leaving 7 bases not matched to a gene. Germline assignment: CDR1 SQVTM and CDR2 ANQGSEA. The CDR3 length is 16 residues. The CDR3 DNA sequence: TGCAGCGTTACGGACAGGCCCAGCTCTGGGGCCAACGTCCTGACTTTC. It codes for CSVTDRPSSGANVLTF.

The chain uses TRBV30 and TRBJ1-5; no definite D call. Trimming removed 0 bases from V and 6 bases from J, with 9 bases in between. The germline V gene encodes CDR1 GTSNPN and CDR2 SVGIG (reference sequence). The CDR3 loop spans 13 amino acids. The CDR3 DNA follows: TGTGCCTGGAGTGTACCCGGGTTTCAGCCCCAGCATTTT. This gives the protein CAWSVPGFQPQHF.

The rearrangement links TRBV14 to TRBJ2-4; D is unresolved. Germline CDR1 and CDR2: SGHDN and FVKESK. The V gene lost 3 bases and the J gene lost 6 bases, with 6 bases spanning the gap. The CDR3 has 12 residues. The CDR3 nucleotides read TGTGCCAGCAGCCAGATCGGAAACATTCAGTACTTC. Translation gives CASSQIGNIQYF.

This clone has more than one count but fewer than ten. The V and J genes are TRBV5-6 and TRBJ2-7; tentatively, D is TRBD1 (5 bases). Germline loops: CDR1 SGHDT, CDR2 YYEEEE. This CDR3 is 16 amino acids long. V lost 0 bases and J lost 4, with 17 bases in between. This chain's CDR3 is CASSLGAQGSRYEQYF. CDR3 DNA: TGTGCCAGCAGCTTGGGAGCGCAGGGATCAAGGTACGAGCAGTACTTC.

This chain joins TRBV4-1 and TRBJ2-7; 9 bases match TRBD2. Looked up from germline, CDR1 is MGHRA and CDR2 is YSYEKL. The J segment lost 5 bases and the V segment lost 2 bases, leaving 7 bases of the junction unmatched. CDR3 length: 15 residues. CDR3 in DNA: TGCGCCAGCAGCCAACCTCGACTAGCGGTCCACGAGCAGTACTTC. Translating it yields CASSQPRLAVHEQYF.

The table lists this clone with a few counts. The chain has TRBV29-1 and TRBJ2-3, with D possibly matching TRBD1 (5 bases). CDR3 length: 15 residues. Trimming stripped 6 bases from V and 6 bases from J, with 22 bases between. Germline CDR1 SQVTM, CDR2 ANQGSEA. The CDR3 loop is CSVMGQAVPADTQYF. The CDR3 DNA is TGCAGCGTCATGGGGCAGGCAGTCCCAGCCGATACGCAGTATTTT.

V is TRBV28 and J is TRBJ2-4, with 7 bases matching TRBD2. The CDR3 totals 16 residues. Germline V gives CDR1 MDHEN, CDR2 SYDVKM. Losses at the gene ends were 6 bases for V and 7 bases for J; bases not matched to a gene: 15. The CDR3 here is CASRKRGLLMRNIQYF. The CDR3 bases are TGTGCCAGCAGGAAGCGGGGACTGTTGATGCGGAACATTCAGTACTTC.

The CDR3 loop is CSVLGQGAREQFF. The CDR3 DNA is TGCAGCGTTTTAGGACAGGGGGCCCGCGAGCAGTTCTTC. The J gene is TRBJ2-1, the V gene TRBV29-1; 11 bases fit TRBD1. J gave up 10 bases and V 5 bases, and 7 bases lay outside the gene matches. The CDR3 is 13 amino acids. From germline, CDR1 is SQVTM and CDR2 ANQGSEA.

V usage is TRBV5-4 and J usage is TRBJ1-1; 10 bases fit TRBD1. CDR3 length equals 15 residues. V trimming: 4 bases; J trimming: 1 base; junction bases outside the gene matches: 4. The V gene's germline CDR1 is SGHNT and CDR2 YYREEE (reference sequence). The CDR3 loop reads CASSPRTGGNTEAFF. CDR3 bases: TGTGCCAGCAGCCCCCGGACAGGGGGGAACACTGAAGCTTTCTTT.

CDR3 in DNA: TGTGCCAGCAGCAAACCATCAGCGGGAGGGGGTAACACCGGGGAGCTGTTTTTT. It encodes CASSKPSAGGGNTGELFF. The J gene is TRBJ2-2, the V gene TRBV21-1; TRBD2, the D gene given by the table, was not confirmed from the DNA. TRBV21-1 is a recognized pseudogene. The CDR3 sequence is 18 residues long.

This clone was seen a few times. The genes are TRBV29-1 and TRBJ1-4; the match to TRBD1 covers 11 bases. V shed 6 bases and J 3 bases; nucleotides not matched to a gene: 0. Germline V gives CDR1 SQVTM, CDR2 ANQGSEA. This CDR3 has 13 residues. DNA of the CDR3: TGCAGCGTGGGACAGGGGGCTAATGAAAAACTGTTTTTT. It yields the protein CSVGQGANEKLFF.

As to this clone: The CDR3 end shows no conserved phenylalanine or tryptophan, and so a read error is likely. It is unclear where the CDR3 begins or ends on the DNA, so no DNA is shown, and the CDR3 is as TCRdb lists it. V gene TRBV29-1 combines with J gene TRBJ1-1; TRBD1 is taken as the D call from the table, unchecked against the DNA. Germline V gene lookup returns CDR1 SQVTM and CDR2 ANQGSEA. The CDR3 contains 10 residues when both ends are counted. CDR3 amino acids: CSVARDESFL.

This chain uses TRBV10-3 with TRBJ1-1; TRBD1 matches 8 bases. Per the germline V gene, CDR1 is ENHRY and CDR2 is SYGVKD. The CDR3 is made up of 14 amino acids. Trimming took 7 bases from V and 2 from J; bases not matched to a gene: 6. CDR3 loop: CAITVGQGNTEAFF. CDR3 nucleotide sequence: TGTGCCATCACTGTCGGACAGGGTAACACTGAAGCTTTCTTT.